The present TCR beta chain was sequenced within a study of cytomegalovirus exposure and HLA in healthy donors. As for the study in general: A subsequent analysis reported that the 95 to 150 validation repertoires were produced on the same platform that had also been used for the roughly 700 first-cohort repertoires. Findings and caveats of the study: The study listed 164 cytomegalovirus-associated TCR beta chains.

TCRdb keeps only in-frame clones here, not all; method: immunoSEQ multiplex PCR. Here the sample spans around 56,000 clones, 89% being singletons. This clone appeared once. Its antigen remains unknown. Separate from the approximately 700-subject first cohort was the approximately 130-subject validation cohort, to which the donors belonged. Material: PBMCs. The source is a woman between 18 and 29 years old in good health and CMV-seronegative.

Here the CDR3 DNA reads TGTGCCAGCAGCAGACAAGAAAATCAGCCCCAGCATTTT. It encodes CASSRQENQPQHF. V gene TRBV7-9 combines with J gene TRBJ1-5, with D hard to call. Trimming took 5 bases from V and 4 from J, leaving 9 bases between them. This CDR3 spans 13 amino acids. Germline assignment: CDR1 SEHNR and CDR2 FQNEAQ (reference sequence). Full variable domain (remainder filled in from reference TRBV7-9 and TRBJ1-5): DTGVSQNPRHKITKRGQNVTFRCDPISEHNRLYWYRQTLGQGPEFLTYFQNEAQLEKSRLLSDRFSAERPKGSFSTLEIQRTEQGDSAMYLCASSRQENQPQHFGDGTRLSIL.